This passage covers 3 T cell receptor beta chains from one sample sequenced in a study of early T cells in non-severe SARS-CoV-2 infection. TCRdb independently ran MiXCR on the 5' RACE reads; one entry per CDR3 protein. This table has approximately 26,000 distinct CDR3 sequences, over 5% appearing once. The sequenced sample was whole blood. Receptors were obtained from an adult who was a healthcare worker with PCR-confirmed SARS-CoV-2 infection or an uninfected control (not recorded which).

This clonotype was seen many times. The CDR3 here is CASGGDYQETQYF. In DNA form, the CDR3 reads TGCGCCAGCGGAGGGGACTACCAAGAGACCCAGTACTTC. V usage is TRBV10-2 and J usage is TRBJ2-5, with D tentatively TRBD2 (6 bases). V was clipped by 8 bases and J by 0 bases, with 10 bases between them. Germline V gene data show CDR1 as WSHSY and CDR2 as SAAADI. The CDR3 is made up of 13 amino acids.

This clonotype turned up a few times. The V call is TRBV5-4, the J call TRBJ1-5; 8 nucleotides line up with TRBD1. The germline V gene has CDR1 SGHNT and CDR2 YYREEE (reference sequence). After removal of 4 bases from V and 6 bases from J, the junction contained 9 bases not matched to a gene. The CDR3 length is 15 residues. The CDR3 DNA follows: TGTGCCAGCAGCCCGGACAGGGTACTTTTTCAGCCCCAGCATTTT. It translates to CASSPDRVLFQPQHF.

This clonotype occurred many times. V is TRBV3-1 and J is TRBJ2-7, with TRBD2 matching 7 bases. The germline CDR1 and CDR2 sequences are LGHDT and YNNKEL (reference sequence). Trimming at V came to 4 bases and at J to 3 bases, leaving 6 bases not matched to a gene. This CDR3 contains 14 residues. DNA of the CDR3: TGTGCCAGCAGCCTGCGCGGGGGATTCTACGAGCAGTACTTC. Translation gives CASSLRGGFYEQYF.